The 24 T cell receptor beta chains below were found in one sample sequenced in a study of OX40 agonist ivuxolimab in advanced cancers. The assay was immunoSEQ multiplex PCR, and TCRdb's table has in-frame clones only and misses some. The sample has under 40,000 clones, approximately 80% seen once. Specimen: CD4+ or CD8+ T cells sorted from blood, collected in a trial of the OX40 agonist ivuxolimab. All receptors come from an adult with an advanced solid tumor such as melanoma, head and neck, liver or kidney cancer.

The CDR3 loop reads CASSPRQGATEAFF. The CDR3, as DNA: TGTGCCAGCAGTCCTCGACAGGGGGCCACTGAAGCTTTCTTT. The V call is TRBV27, the J call TRBJ1-1; 10 bases agree with TRBD1. V lost 5 bases, J lost 4 bases, and 4 bases stayed unmatched. CDR1 and CDR2 from the germline V gene are MNHEY and SMNVEV (reference sequence). The CDR3 covers 14 residues.

The CDR3 loop is CASSLNGQGVHGYTF. The CDR3, as DNA: TGTGCCAGCAGCTTAAACGGACAGGGGGTACACGGCTACACCTTC. This rearrangement joins TRBV7-9 to TRBJ1-2; 10 nucleotides line up with TRBD1. Germline trimming cut 2 bases from V and 8 bases from J; bases unmatched to any gene: 8. Germline V CDR1 and CDR2: SEHNR, FQNEAQ (reference sequence). The CDR3 covers 15 residues.

The V call is TRBV7-3, the J call TRBJ2-1; tentatively, D is TRBD2 (6 bases). The ends were cut back, 2 bases at V and 7 bases at J, with 15 bases in the middle. CDR1 and CDR2 from the germline V gene are SGHTA and FQGTGA. The CDR3 totals 15 residues. The CDR3 here is CASSLVPEGFNEQFF. The CDR3 DNA reads TGTGCCAGCAGCTTAGTCCCGGAGGGGTTTAATGAGCAGTTCTTC.

V is TRBV6-5 and J is TRBJ1-6; the D gene is possibly TRBD1 (6 bases). V dropped 8 bases and J dropped 9 bases, with 17 bases sitting between them. The length of the CDR3 is 14 residues. Germline V CDR1 and CDR2: MNHEY, SVGAGI. CDR3 amino acids: CASGPSGQISPLHF. The CDR3 nucleotides are TGTGCCAGCGGACCATCGGGACAAATTTCACCCCTCCACTTT.

This chain connects TRBV19 to TRBJ1-5; 10 bases map to TRBD1. The length of the CDR3 is 17 residues. The V segment lost 10 bases and the J segment 1 base; nucleotides outside the gene matches: 13. Germline V gives CDR1 LNHDA, CDR2 SQIVND (reference sequence). The CDR3 nucleotides are TGTGCCACCCTCTCCCGGGACAGGGGTATAAGCAATCAGCCCCAGCATTTT. Encoded protein: CATLSRDRGISNQPQHF.

The J gene is TRBJ1-3, the V gene TRBV15; D is unclear. From germline, CDR1 is LNHNV and CDR2 YYDKDF (reference sequence). The CDR3 runs 14 residues. V shed 1 base and J shed 2 bases, with 6 bases lying between them. This chain's CDR3 is CATSRGGTGNTIYF. DNA for the CDR3: TGTGCCACCAGCAGAGGAGGAACTGGAAACACCATATATTTT.

A single count supports this clone. The rearrangement uses TRBV2 and TRBJ1-4; 7 bases line up with TRBD1. Trimming removed 7 bases from V and 0 bases from J; junction bases left unmatched: 5. The CDR3 spans 15 residues. In germline, CDR1 is SNHLY, CDR2 FYNNEI. CDR3 coding DNA: TGTGCCAGCACCCTAACAGGGGCAACTAATGAAAAACTGTTTTTT. Protein: CASTLTGATNEKLFF.

The chain has TRBV19 and TRBJ2-7; 9 bases are shared with TRBD2. The CDR3 length is 16 residues. Germline loops: CDR1 LNHDA, CDR2 SQIVND (reference sequence). With V trimmed by 4 bases and J by 0 bases, 7 bases remained unmatched. CDR3 coding DNA: TGTGCCAGTAGTAAACGACTAGCGGACTACTCCTACGAGCAGTACTTC. The encoded protein is CASSKRLADYSYEQYF.

The V call is TRBV7-2, the J call TRBJ1-2, with D uncertain. Trimming removed 4 bases from V and 13 bases from J, with 16 bases in between. The germline CDR1 and CDR2 sequences are SGHTA and FQGNSA. The CDR3 length is 12 residues. For the CDR3, the DNA is TGTGCCAGCAGCTCACTAATAAGTCTCGGCACCTTC. It specifies CASSSLISLGTF.

The chain combines TRBV9 with TRBJ2-3, with no clear D. The V gene lost 2 bases and the J gene lost 6 bases, with 10 bases spanning the gap. Germline CDR1 and CDR2: SGDLS and YYNGEE. This CDR3 spans 13 amino acids. This CDR3 reads CASSVYFSDTQYF. The CDR3, as DNA: TGTGCCAGCAGCGTTTATTTTTCGGATACGCAGTATTTT.

This sequence joins TRBV19 and TRBJ2-7; the match to TRBD1 covers 11 bases. The J segment lost 0 bases and the V segment lost 6 bases, leaving 7 bases of the junction unmatched. The CDR3 has 16 amino acids. Germline V CDR1 and CDR2: LNHDA, SQIVND (reference sequence). The CDR3 region is CASSPGTGGSSYEQYF. The DNA for the CDR3 is TGTGCCAGTAGCCCTGGGACAGGGGGAAGCTCCTACGAGCAGTACTTC.

V and J are TRBV28 and TRBJ2-3, with no clear D. The V gene's germline CDR1 is MDHEN and CDR2 SYDVKM. V lost 6 bases and J 1 base, leaving 8 bases between the germline ends. The CDR3 spans 13 residues. In DNA form, the CDR3 reads TGTGCCAGCAGCCCGGATCGCACAGATACGCAGTATTTT. Its protein product is CASSPDRTDTQYF.

The rearrangement uses TRBV4-2 and TRBJ2-3, with D perhaps matching TRBD1 or TRBD2 (5 bases each). Germline lookup yields CDR1 LGHNA and CDR2 YNFKEQ. The CDR3 totals 16 residues. V shed 0 bases and J shed 2 bases, with 12 bases lying between them. CDR3 sequence: CASSQEGTSYTDTQYF. Written as DNA, the CDR3 is TGTGCCAGCAGCCAAGAGGGGACCAGCTACACAGATACGCAGTATTTT.

This chain connects TRBV28 to TRBJ2-3, with D possibly being TRBD1 or TRBD2 (5 bases each). CDR1 is MDHEN and CDR2 is SYDVKM in the germline V gene. CDR3 size: 15 residues. V lost 3 bases, J lost 0 bases, and 10 bases lay in between. CDR3 DNA: TGTGCCAGCAGTTTGCCGGGGCCCAGCACAGATACGCAGTATTTT. Amino acids: CASSLPGPSTDTQYF.

J is TRBJ2-3 and V is TRBV19; TRBD1 aligns across 8 bases. Germline V CDR1 and CDR2: LNHDA, SQIVND (reference sequence). The V gene end was trimmed by 9 bases and the J gene end by 4 bases; junction bases not matched to a gene: 9. The CDR3 spans 14 residues. CDR3 loop: CASSRQGTADTQYF. CDR3 DNA sequence: TGTGCCAGCAGCCGACAGGGGACGGCAGATACGCAGTATTTT.

This clone has a single count. The V gene is TRBV18, the J gene TRBJ1-5, with D perhaps TRBD1 (6 bases). Trimming removed 3 bases from V and 0 bases from J, with 9 bases in between. The germline V gene has CDR1 KGHSH and CDR2 LQKENI. CDR3 length equals 15 residues. CDR3 loop: CASSPGTSSNQPQHF. The CDR3 nucleotides read TGTGCCAGCTCACCCGGGACATCTAGCAATCAGCCCCAGCATTTT.

V is TRBV19 and J is TRBJ2-3; a weak D match, TRBD2 (6 bases). Germline CDR1 reads LNHDA; CDR2 reads SQIVND (reference sequence). This CDR3 is built from 16 residues. Trimming took 3 bases from V and 2 from J, leaving 15 bases between them. CDR3 coding DNA: TGTGCCAGTAGTATCCGTAGCGGACCTTACACAGATACGCAGTATTTT. Amino acids: CASSIRSGPYTDTQYF.

The chain combines TRBV19 with TRBJ1-6; unclear D gene. V lost 7 bases and J 10 bases, leaving 14 bases between the germline ends. Germline CDR1 is LNHDA and CDR2 is SQIVND (reference sequence). This CDR3 contains 13 residues. The CDR3 here is CASTRVTGSPLHF. CDR3 nucleotides: TGTGCCAGTACCCGAGTAACTGGGTCACCCCTCCACTTT.

V gene TRBV21-1 combines with J gene TRBJ1-1; the table calls TRBD1, which could not be checked here. TRBV21-1 is a pseudogene locus. The CDR3 has 9 residues. The CDR3 region is CADSSEAFF. The CDR3 DNA sequence: TGTGCCGACAGTTCTGAAGCTTTCTTT.

The rearrangement joins TRBV5-1 to TRBJ1-4, with 9 nucleotides matching TRBD1. Germline CDR1 and CDR2: SGHRS and YFSETQ. This CDR3 spans 15 amino acids. V trimming: 2 bases; J trimming: 4 bases; junction bases outside the gene matches: 3. The CDR3 spells CASSFGGQGNEKLFF. In nucleotides, the CDR3 is TGCGCCAGCAGCTTTGGGGGACAGGGTAATGAAAAACTGTTTTTT.

This clone was seen a few times. The chain uses TRBV7-6 and TRBJ2-1; possible D gene TRBD1, 6 bases. The V gene lost 3 bases and the J gene lost 7 bases, with 22 bases spanning the gap. The CDR3 is made up of 17 amino acids. Germline lookup yields CDR1 SGHVS and CDR2 FNYEAQ. CDR3 sequence (DNA): TGTGCCAGCAGCTTCTCAATAACCAGGGGTCTGAGGAATGAGCAGTTCTTC. Translated: CASSFSITRGLRNEQFF.

The chain recombines TRBV18 with TRBJ1-2; D is uncertain. The CDR3 has 15 amino acids. Germline V gives CDR1 KGHSH, CDR2 LQKENI. Trimming took 3 bases from V and 4 from J, leaving 15 bases between them. CDR3: CASSPTQGSTYGYTF. The CDR3 DNA reads as TGTGCCAGCTCACCGACTCAAGGGTCTACCTATGGCTACACCTTC.

The chain's CDR3 is CASSLVRGQPQHF. CDR3 sequence (DNA): TGTGCCAGCAGCTTGGTCAGGGGTCAGCCCCAGCATTTT. The chain recombines TRBV5-5 with TRBJ1-5; a possible D gene is TRBD1 (6 bases). V was shortened by 0 bases and J by 6 bases, with 7 bases between the two germline ends. The CDR3 covers 13 residues. CDR1 and CDR2 (germline): SGHKS, YYEKEE (reference sequence).

In this sample, this clone turned up once. The CDR3 loop is CASSKVTADTQYF. The CDR3, as DNA: TGTGCCAGCAGCAAAGTCACCGCAGATACGCAGTATTTT. The chain recombines TRBV21-1 with TRBJ2-3. TRBV21-1 is reported as a pseudogene. The CDR3 runs 13 residues.